These 8 T cell receptor beta chains were all obtained from the same sample, sequenced in a study of vaccination effects on CD4 cells after COVID-19. These TCRs' antigens remain unknown. ViraFEST assay sequencing came after antigen-specific CD4+ T cells were expanded with viral peptide pools. At the end of 9 to 11 days of culture, CD4+ T cells were isolated. Prior SARS-CoV-2 infection was absent in the vaccine recipients, as shown by negative nucleocapsid antibodies. Clones were read by immunoSEQ multiplex PCR, and TCRdb kept only the in-frame ones, dropping some. The table shows 71,000 or so clones, with approximately 72% occurring only once. Sample: CD4+ T cells from PBMCs cultured with HCoV-OC43 spike peptides, taken before COVID-19 vaccination. Noted subset: HCoV-OC43 spike overlapping peptide pool stimulation. These receptors came from a human donor who received a COVID-19 vaccine.

The CDR3 sequence: CASSIVKSNQPQHF. The CDR3 DNA reads TGTGCCAGTAGTATAGTTAAGAGCAATCAGCCCCAGCATTTT. This rearrangement joins TRBV19 to TRBJ1-5; D is unclear. CDR3 length: 14 residues. V lost 1 base and J lost 1, with 5 bases in between. The germline V gene has CDR1 LNHDA and CDR2 SQIVND (reference sequence).

V is TRBV11-2 and J is TRBJ2-7; 8 bases line up with TRBD1. The CDR3 covers 14 residues. Germline CDR1 reads SGHAT; CDR2 reads FQNNGV. The J segment lost 6 bases and the V segment lost 2 bases, leaving 6 bases of the junction unmatched. The CDR3 protein is CASSLPQGASEQYV. The CDR3 DNA reads as TGTGCCAGCAGCTTACCCCAGGGGGCTAGCGAGCAGTACGTC.

This sequence joins TRBV21-1 and TRBJ2-2; the table assigns TRBD1, which was not confirmed against the DNA. TRBV21-1 is a listed pseudogene. This CDR3 has 19 amino acids. The CDR3 here is CASSKSLEETGEETGELFF. The DNA for the CDR3 is TGTGCCAGCAGCAAAAGTTTGGAAGAGACAGGGGAGGAAACCGGGGAGCTGTTTTTT.

In nucleotides, the CDR3 is TGTGCCACCAGTGATACAACAGTTCCCACAGATACGCAGTATTTT. Translation: CATSDTTVPTDTQYF. The rearrangement uses TRBV24-1 and TRBJ2-3; D unresolved. The CDR3 is made up of 15 amino acids. The V and J ends lost 3 bases and 2 bases respectively, with 11 bases between them. Germline V lookup: CDR1 KGHDR, CDR2 SFDVKD.

V is TRBV19 and J is TRBJ2-1, with TRBD1 matching 9 bases. Germline CDR1 reads LNHDA; CDR2 reads SQIVND (reference sequence). The trim removed 4 bases at V and 3 bases at J, leaving 4 bases unmatched. The CDR3 extends over 15 amino acids. The CDR3: CASSTGQGLYNEQFF. The CDR3 DNA reads as TGTGCCAGTAGTACGGGACAGGGCCTCTACAATGAGCAGTTCTTC.

The chain has TRBV7-2 and TRBJ1-5; D is perhaps TRBD1 (6 bases). Germline assignment: CDR1 SGHTA and CDR2 FQGNSA. V lost 3 bases and J 2 bases, leaving 11 bases between the germline ends. This CDR3 is 15 amino acids long. This chain's CDR3 is CASSLDRTGNQPQHF. The CDR3, as DNA: TGTGCCAGCAGCTTGGACCGGACAGGCAATCAGCCCCAGCATTTT.

V usage is TRBV7-2 and J usage is TRBJ2-3; TRBD2 matches 10 bases. This CDR3 spans 18 amino acids. CDR1 SGHTA and CDR2 FQGNSA come from the germline V gene. The ends lost 5 bases at V and 0 bases at J; junction bases unmatched: 11. Here the CDR3 DNA reads TGTGCCAGCAGCCCTATCACTTTAGCGGGGGGAAGCACAGATACGCAGTATTTT. Its translation is CASSPITLAGGSTDTQYF.

CDR3 in amino acids: CASSATGSSYNEQFF. The DNA for the CDR3 is TGTGCCAGCAGCGCGACAGGGAGCTCCTACAATGAGCAGTTCTTC. This chain joins TRBV5-5 and TRBJ2-1, with 7 bases identical to TRBD1. The V gene's germline CDR1 is SGHKS and CDR2 YYEKEE (reference sequence). This CDR3 spans 15 amino acids. After removal of 4 bases from V and 0 bases from J, the junction contained 4 bases not matched to a gene.